Below are 15 T cell receptor beta chains sequenced from a single sample in a study of shared clonotypes between healthy human individuals. CD45RO negativity and positive selection for CCR7 defined naive CD8 cells, a population that excluded terminally differentiated effector memory CD45RA+ cells. Measured with immunoSEQ multiplex PCR; TCRdb has only the in-frame clones, and not every one. The table has about 2 million clones, about 95% seen once. The specimen was naive CD8+ T cells sorted from blood. The receptors here all came from a man in his late teens or twenties in good health.

This sequence joins TRBV11-3 and TRBJ1-6; D remains unclear. Per the germline V gene, CDR1 is SGHNT and CDR2 is YENEEA. The CDR3 spans 14 residues. Trimming left V 1 base short and J 6 bases short, with 7 bases between. The CDR3 protein is CASSLGILNSPLHF. The CDR3, as DNA: TGTGCCAGCAGCTTAGGGATTCTTAATTCACCCCTCCACTTT.

This clone was seen a single time. V gene TRBV6-4 combines with J gene TRBJ1-2; perhaps TRBD1 as D (6 bases). Per the germline V gene, CDR1 is MRHNA and CDR2 is SNTAGT. This CDR3 comprises 14 residues. V shed 2 bases and J shed 3 bases, with 10 bases lying between them. CDR3 region: CASSDQGSDYGYTF. Written as DNA, the CDR3 is TGTGCCAGCAGTGACCAGGGGTCTGACTATGGCTACACCTTC.

This chain joins TRBV10-3 and TRBJ2-7; D is perhaps TRBD2 (7 bases). The CDR3 covers 15 residues. The V end was cut by 2 bases, the J end by 6 bases, with 17 bases between. CDR1 and CDR2 from the germline V gene are ENHRY and SYGVKD. The CDR3 coding sequence is TGTGCCATCAGTGAGGTTGGAACAGGGAGGGGCGAGCAGTACTTC. Translated: CAISEVGTGRGEQYF.

V and J are TRBV18 and TRBJ1-5; D is undetermined. Trimming removed 3 bases from V and 0 bases from J, with 12 bases in between. The CDR3 totals 16 residues. Germline-derived CDR1 and CDR2 are KGHSH and LQKENI. CDR3 nucleotide sequence: TGTGCCAGCTCACCTGGCAGCTTGAATAGCAATCAGCCCCAGCATTTT. Its translation is CASSPGSLNSNQPQHF. The complete variable domain, with remaining parts taken from reference TRBV18 and TRBJ1-5, reads NAGVMQNPRHLVRRRGQEARLRCSPMKGHSHVYWYRQLPEEGLKFMVYLQKENIIDESGMPKERFSAEFPKEGPSILRIQQVVRGDSAAYFCASSPGSLNSNQPQHFGDGTRLSIL.

The chain links TRBV7-9 to TRBJ2-7; a weak D match, TRBD2 (6 bases). CDR3 length: 16 amino acids. From germline, CDR1 is SEHNR and CDR2 FQNEAQ (reference sequence). V was trimmed by 5 bases and J by 0 bases, leaving 17 bases between them. In DNA, the CDR3 is TGTGCCAGCAGCGCCGCCGGGACTCCGAGCTCCTACGAGCAGTACTTC. Translated, it gives CASSAAGTPSSYEQYF.

The chain joins TRBV6-5 to TRBJ2-1; maybe TRBD2 (5 bases). CDR1 is MNHEY, CDR2 SVGAGI, per germline. The CDR3 sequence is 16 residues long. Trimming took off 1 base at V and 9 bases at J, with 19 bases between the two ends. The CDR3 loop reads CASSYFLASPRSEQFF. CDR3 nucleotides: TGTGCCAGCAGTTACTTCTTGGCTAGCCCAAGATCTGAGCAGTTCTTC.

The gene calls are TRBV5-1 and TRBJ1-2; 7 bases line up with TRBD1. This CDR3 spans 15 amino acids. In germline, CDR1 is SGHRS, CDR2 YFSETQ. The J segment lost 5 bases and the V segment lost 0 bases, leaving 7 bases of the junction unmatched. The CDR3 reads CASSLVTGSPYGYTF. The CDR3 region has the DNA TGCGCCAGCAGCTTGGTGACAGGGAGTCCTTATGGCTACACCTTC.

V and J are TRBV5-4 and TRBJ2-7; 10 nucleotides match TRBD2. The germline V gene has CDR1 SGHNT and CDR2 YYREEE (reference sequence). The V and J ends lost 4 bases and 1 base, in that order; junction bases with no gene match: 2. CDR3 length equals 14 residues. The DNA for the CDR3 is TGTGCCAGCAGCCAGACTAGCGGGTCCTACGAGCAGTACTTC. Translating it yields CASSQTSGSYEQYF. Supplemented by reference TRBV5-4 and TRBJ2-7, the full variable domain reads ETGVTQSPTHLIKTRGQQVTLRCSSQSGHNTVSWYQQALGQGPQFIFQYYREEENGRGNFPPRFSGLQFPNYSSELNVNALELDDSALYLCASSQTSGSYEQYFGPGTRLTVT.

The CDR3 protein is CAWSDTEYTEAFF. The CDR3 coding sequence is TGTGCCTGGAGTGACACAGAGTACACTGAAGCTTTCTTT. V gene TRBV30 combines with J gene TRBJ1-1; D gene uncertain. Per germline, CDR1 GTSNPN and CDR2 SVGIG (reference sequence). The CDR3 runs to 13 residues. Trimming removed 1 base from V and 3 bases from J, with 9 bases in between.

The chain recombines TRBV7-9 with TRBJ1-1; perhaps TRBD1 as D (5 bases). CDR3 size: 16 residues. From germline, CDR1 is SEHNR and CDR2 FQNEAQ (reference sequence). Trimming pared 5 bases from V and 1 base from J, leaving 17 bases between. CDR3 DNA: TGTGCCAGCAGCCCTGGGCCCAGGGCCCCGAACACTGAAGCTTTCTTT. Encoded protein: CASSPGPRAPNTEAFF.

J is TRBJ2-3 and V is TRBV28, with 7 bases matching TRBD1. Losses at the gene ends were 4 bases for V and 8 bases for J; bases not matched to a gene: 3. This CDR3 contains 12 residues. Germline V gene data show CDR1 as MDHEN and CDR2 as SYDVKM. The DNA for the CDR3 is TGTGCCAGCAGTTCGGCAGGGGGTACGCAGTATTTT. Amino acids: CASSSAGGTQYF.

Note on this clone: Other DNA sequences of this sample code for an identical CDR3. V is TRBV27 and J is TRBJ2-7, with 7 bases aligning to TRBD1. V dropped 4 bases and J dropped 3; count of bases not matched to a gene: 6. Germline-derived CDR1 and CDR2 are MNHEY and SMNVEV (reference sequence). The CDR3 is 14 residues long. This CDR3 reads CASSSRQGGYEQYF. DNA of the CDR3: TGTGCCAGCAGTTCCCGACAGGGCGGCTACGAGCAGTACTTC.

The genes are TRBV28 and TRBJ2-5; 9 bases are shared with TRBD2. V lost 2 bases to trimming and J lost 3 bases; unmatched junction nucleotides: 16. The CDR3 is 19 residues long. Per germline, CDR1 MDHEN and CDR2 SYDVKM. The CDR3 region has the DNA TGTGCCAGCAGTTTAGGGTGGACGGTGTCTAGCGGGGCGGAAGAGACCCAGTACTTC. Translating it yields CASSLGWTVSSGAEETQYF.

The V gene is TRBV28, the J gene TRBJ2-7; D might be TRBD1 or TRBD2, each matching 5 bases. The CDR3 is 11 amino acids. V dropped 11 bases and J dropped 0 bases, with 8 bases sitting between them. The germline CDR1 and CDR2 sequences are MDHEN and SYDVKM. The CDR3 here is CAGGPSYEQYF. As DNA, the CDR3 is TGTGCCGGGGGACCCTCCTACGAGCAGTACTTC.

The chain is built from TRBV29-1 and TRBJ2-1, with 7 bases aligning to TRBD2. CDR1 is SQVTM, CDR2 ANQGSEA, per germline. CDR3 length: 14 residues. V shed 5 bases, J shed 0 bases, and the junction held 4 bases outside the gene matches. CDR3 bases: TGCAGCGTTTTTGGGGACTACTCCTACAATGAGCAGTTCTTC. Translation gives CSVFGDYSYNEQFF.